Listed here is a single T cell receptor beta chain. The antigen it recognizes is unknown. Base qualities are not at hand, and no much larger clone is one base apart. The sample comes from a study of T cell changes during pregnancy in multiple sclerosis (dated by TCRdb to 2018 to 2020). For the wider study: The study examined how the T cell repertoire changed over the course of pregnancy in women with multiple sclerosis.

For CDR1 and CDR2, the germline V gene lists MNHNS and SASEGT. Counted from cysteine to phenylalanine, this CDR3 has 15 amino acids. Only the CDR3 DNA is retained, 45 bases long and in frame from the first base. V ends up 7 bases short and J 0 bases short, with an unmatched junction base count of 3. Library generation was performed with the immunoSEQ multiplex PCR assay. What TCRdb holds here is the immuneACCESS table cut down to in-frame rearrangements. Part of the clones is not present; checked against another copy, under half of the missing clones reflect an unresolved V gene, and the others are unexplained. Within this sample are about 70,000 clones, with more than 85% of them counted one time only. The ten largest make up about 2.3% of the sample.

The input for sequencing was peripheral blood, taken in the first trimester of pregnancy. The TCR was taken from a female donor with multiple sclerosis, enrolled in a pregnancy study. In this chain, TRBV6-1 is recombined with TRBJ1-5, and 10 junction bases match TRBD1. The nucleotide sequence reads TGTGCCAGCAAGGGGGACAGGGGTAGCAATCAGCCCCAGCATTTT. It codes for CASKGDRGSNQPQHF.